The clone carrying this T cell receptor (beta chain) occurred a few times. Its antigen is unidentified. Generation of TCR cDNA used 5'RACE template switching (which added a universal primer site and UMIs). A single record per CDR3 protein comes from TCRdb applying MiXCR to the 5' RACE reads. The table shows about 630,000 distinct CDR3 sequences, with approximately 13% occurring only once. This sample stems from a study of T cells after yellow fever vaccination. General study points: High-abundance clonotypes from the bulk population could contaminate FACS-sorted repertoires. In post-booster samples, most primary-vaccination clones reappeared (about 97% CD4, roughly 88% CD8). Overlap between CD4 and CD8 compartments was detected for a small share of clonotypes.

Trimming left V 2 bases short and J 2 bases short, with 7 bases between. The CDR3 spans 14 residues. Germline assignment: CDR1 WSHSY and CDR2 SAAADI. Source: PBMCs, taken on the day of the yellow fever booster vaccination. The receptor's source is a man aged 25-45 years who received the YFV17D yellow fever vaccine. The V gene is TRBV10-2, the J gene TRBJ2-4, with D possibly being TRBD2 (5 bases). CDR3 nucleotide sequence: TGCGCCAGCAGTGAGAGACTAACCAAAAACATTCAGTACTTC. Its protein product is CASSERLTKNIQYF.